Listed below are T cell receptor beta chains from one sample, sequenced in a study of shared clonotypes between healthy human individuals. Clones were read by immunoSEQ multiplex PCR, and TCRdb kept only the in-frame ones, dropping some. The sample consists of roughly 640,000 clones, roughly 97% of them appearing once. Sequenced sample: naive CD4+ T cells sorted from blood. The receptors were sampled from a woman aged 25 to 39 in good health. CDR3s include the opening cysteine and the closing phenylalanine or tryptophan.

J gene | V gene | CDR3 protein
TRBJ2-2 | TRBV29-1 | CSVRDREKSGELFF
TRBJ2-7 | TRBV28 | CASSSSDWQQYF
TRBJ2-7 | TRBV6-4 | CASSDSWSYEQYF
TRBJ1-1 | TRBV4-1 | CASSQVPGQGGGSEAFF
TRBJ2-2 | TRBV29-1 | CSARVGRNTGELFF
TRBJ2-2 | TRBV28 | CASSPPRGTGELFF
TRBJ2-7 | TRBV28 | CASIGDSGYEQYF
TRBJ2-7 | TRBV2 | CASRPGQGVHEQYF
TRBJ2-3 | TRBV19 | CASSMASGRSIKTDTQYF
TRBJ1-5 | TRBV19 | CASRHIAGEGSNQPQHF
TRBJ2-1 | TRBV6-6 | CASSNRDSSTNEQFF
TRBJ1-4 | TRBV27 | CASSSTGQGALNEKLFF
TRBJ2-3 | TRBV25-1 | CASSGPTSGSDTQYF
TRBJ2-5 | TRBV2 | CASSERETQYF
TRBJ2-6 | TRBV9 | CASSVESVRANVLTF
. | TRBV10-3 | CAISEYGEQYF
TRBJ1-2 | TRBV2 | CASSENNGYTF
TRBJ2-1 | TRBV18 | CASSELAGSYNEQFF
TRBJ1-4 | TRBV13 | CASSLAGDEKLFF
TRBJ1-2 | TRBV18 | CASSRDRVSGYTF
TRBJ1-1 | TRBV7-3 | CASSSNRGTGNTEAFF